The clone carrying this T cell receptor (beta chain) occurred many times. Its cognate antigen is unknown. The sample comes from a study of T cell repertoires in cytomegalovirus infection. The overall study: Indications came from public TCR beta signatures; they pointed to CMV infection and to a matching HLA type.

MiXCR, applied by TCRdb to the reads, yields one record per CDR3 protein. The sample yields roughly 78,000 distinct CDR3 sequences, about 37% seen once. The CDR3 contains 14 residues. With 0 bases removed from V and 12 bases from J, the gap between germline ends came to 14 bases. Per germline, CDR1 SGHTA and CDR2 FQGNSA. This receptor was identified in a human donor in good health (CMV status not recorded). Some clones in this sample may be carry-over from other donors' samples. V and J are TRBV7-2 and TRBJ1-4; D is undetermined. Specimen: CD8+ T cells from cultured PBMCs, collected from culture after CMV antigen stimulation. The CDR3 is CASSLALASNELFF. The CDR3 DNA reads as TGTGCCAGCAGCTTAGCGTTGGCGTCTAATGAACTGTTTTTT.